The clone carrying this T cell receptor (beta chain) was detected ten times or more. These data come from a study of T cells in Graves' hyperthyroidism and ophthalmopathy. The investigators amplified TCR beta CDR3 regions from RNA transcripts. The HTBI primer set was used in a first-round RT-PCR of the TCR CDR3. A single record per CDR3 protein comes from TCRdb applying MiXCR to the multiplex PCR reads. The sample includes about 640,000 distinct CDR3 sequences, around 13% of them seen just once. Trimming pared 5 bases from V and 0 bases from J, leaving 7 bases between. Germline loops: CDR1 SGHAT, CDR2 FQNNGV. The CDR3 sequence is 13 residues long.

Sequencing was performed on blood. The chain recombines TRBV11-2 with TRBJ1-1; D not certain. The source is a woman aged 50 to 65 with Graves' ophthalmopathy. The CDR3 nucleotides read TGTGCCAGCAGCGAACAGTTGAACACTGAAGCTTTCTTT. Translated: CASSEQLNTEAFF.